Listed below are T cell receptor beta chains from one sample, sequenced in a study of cytomegalovirus exposure and HLA in healthy donors. Profiling relied on immunoSEQ multiplex PCR, and the TCRdb table lists in-frame clones only, not all of them. This table holds about 120,000 clones, around 95% found once. Sequenced: PBMCs. These receptors were obtained from a man younger than 35 in good health and CMV-seronegative. CDR3s include the opening cysteine and the closing phenylalanine or tryptophan. A D gene is named only where the DNA matches it firmly. Not all rows give a size; the values are once, few, many and, for expanded clones, a class.

CDR3nt | CDR3aa | v_gene | abundance | d_gene | j_gene
TGTGCCAGCAGCTTGGGTGGACTAGCGGGAGGGCCCCAATACGAGCAGTACTTC | CASSLGGLAGGPQYEQYF | TRBV5-4 | - | TRBD2 | TRBJ2-7
TGTGCCAGCAGTGGGACAGGCTATGGCTACACCTTC | CASSGTGYGYTF | TRBV28 | - | TRBD1 | TRBJ1-2
TGCAGCGCCGGCGGACTAGCGGATGCCCTCTCCTACAATGAGCAGTTCTTC | CSAGGLADALSYNEQFF | TRBV29-1 | - | TRBD2 | TRBJ2-1
TGTGCCAGATGGGTAGGGGTTTGTAGCAATCAGCCCCAGCATTTT | CARWVGVCSNQPQHF | TRBV6-4 | once | - | TRBJ1-5
TGCAGCGTCCAGGCAGGGGGCTACGAGCAGTACTTC | CSVQAGGYEQYF | TRBV29-1 | once | TRBD1 | TRBJ2-7
TGTGCCAGCAGTGAAGGCCGGTATAATTCACCCCTCCACTTT | CASSEGRYNSPLHF | TRBV2 | - | - | TRBJ1-6
TGTGCCAGCAGTTTGACAGCCTCCTACGAGCAGTACTTC | CASSLTASYEQYF | TRBV27 | - | - | TRBJ2-7
TGTGCCAGCACCGAACGGGGTTATAGCAATCAGCCCCAGCATTTT | CASTERGYSNQPQHF | TRBV7-2 | - | - | TRBJ1-5
TGTGCCAGCAGTACCAGGATTTCGGGCTACACCTTC | CASSTRISGYTF | TRBV6-5 | - | - | TRBJ1-2
TGTGCCAGTTCGGGAGTAGTAGGGGAAAAACTGTTTTTT | CASSGVVGEKLFF | TRBV28 | - | - | TRBJ1-4
TGTGCCAGCAGCAAACCATCTGGGAGACAGGGATTGACCTGCACAGATACGCAGTATTTT | CASSKPSGRQGLTCTDTQYF | TRBV21-1 | - | - | TRBJ2-3
TGTGCCAGCAGCGTAGAAGGGACAGGGGGTGATGGGTATGTCTTC | CASSVEGTGGDGYVF | TRBV9 | - | TRBD1 | TRBJ2-1
TGTGCCAGTTCTAGGACAGGGGCTAGGGGAGAGACCCAGTACTTC | CASSRTGARGETQYF | TRBV28 | - | TRBD1 | TRBJ2-5
TGCGCCAGCAGCTTGCAAGGTAGGGGAACCTACGAGCAGTACTTC | CASSLQGRGTYEQYF | TRBV5-1 | - | - | TRBJ2-7
TGTGCCAGCAGCAAGACCGGGACTAGCGGGAGCTGGAATGAGCAGTTCTTC | CASSKTGTSGSWNEQFF | TRBV13 | - | TRBD2 | TRBJ2-1
TGTGCCAGTACCGTTACAGGGGGCAGGCAGCCCCAGCATTTT | CASTVTGGRQPQHF | TRBV19 | - | TRBD1 | TRBJ1-5
TGTGCCAGCAGCTCATATACCCTAGATGGAACTGAAGCTTTCTTT | CASSSYTLDGTEAFF | TRBV13 | - | - | TRBJ1-1
TGTGCCAGCAGCTCGGGGGACAGGCCCCTCTATGGCTACACCTTC | CASSSGDRPLYGYTF | TRBV5-6 | - | TRBD1 | TRBJ1-2
TGTGCCAGCAGTGTACAGGGTGGGGGCACTGAAGCTTTCTTT | CASSVQGGGTEAFF | TRBV6-5 | - | - | TRBJ1-1
TGTGCCAGCAGGAGGACAGGGACGGCAGATACGCAGTATTTT | CASRRTGTADTQYF | TRBV7-2 | - | TRBD1 | TRBJ2-3
TGTGCCAGCAGTGGACCAGGGGGCCAGTCTCTTGAAGCTTTCTTT | CASSGPGGQSLEAFF | TRBV28 | few | TRBD1 | TRBJ1-1
TGTGCCAGCAGCATCCCCCGGGACAGGGGAGTTCTCTCTGGAAACACCATATATTTT | CASSIPRDRGVLSGNTIYF | TRBV13 | - | TRBD1 | TRBJ1-3
TGTGCCAGCATTCGCCAGGGGGGCGATCAGCCCCAGCATTTT | CASIRQGGDQPQHF | TRBV28 | - | TRBD1 | TRBJ1-5
TGTGCCAGCAGCGAGGAGGTCTCTGGAAACACCATATATTTT | CASSEEVSGNTIYF | TRBV9 | - | - | TRBJ1-3
TGTGCCAGCAGTTCCTTAAGTGCCGGGAGGGCCAACGTCCTGACTTTC | CASSSLSAGRANVLTF | TRBV28 | - | - | TRBJ2-6
TGTGCCAGCAGCGTGGGGGATCTAGCGGTCTACAATGAGCAGTTCTTC | CASSVGDLAVYNEQFF | TRBV9 | - | TRBD2 | TRBJ2-1
TGTGCCACCAGCAGAGATAAGGGAGAGATGCGGGAGCAGTACTTC | CATSRDKGEMREQYF | TRBV15 | - | - | TRBJ2-7
TGTGCCAGCAGTTTATGGCCGGGACAGGGGGCATACGAGCAGTACTTC | CASSLWPGQGAYEQYF | TRBV28 | - | TRBD1 | TRBJ2-7
TGTGCCAGCTCACCAAAGACCCTAGCGGGTTTATTTTTCTCCTACAATGAGCAGTTCTTC | CASSPKTLAGLFFSYNEQFF | TRBV18 | - | TRBD2 | TRBJ2-1
TGTGCCAGCAGGATACCGGGACAGGGGCAAGATACGCAGTATTTT | CASRIPGQGQDTQYF | TRBV28 | - | TRBD1 | TRBJ2-3
TGCAGCGCCAGACAGGGGCTCACCGGGGAGCTGTTTTTT | CSARQGLTGELFF | TRBV29-1 | - | TRBD1 | TRBJ2-2
TGTGCCAGCAGCCGCGGACAGGTCCAAGAGACCCAGTACTTC | CASSRGQVQETQYF | TRBV7-6 | once | TRBD1 | TRBJ2-5
TGTGCTAGTGGTTTCGGGACAGGCTCAGAGACCCAGTACTTC | CASGFGTGSETQYF | TRBV12-5 | - | TRBD1 | TRBJ2-5
TGTGCCAGCAGCCTGACACTGTATAGCAATCAGCCCCAGCATTTT | CASSLTLYSNQPQHF | TRBV28 | - | - | TRBJ1-5
TGTGCCAGCAGCCCCCAGACAGGGCTCTCCTACGAGCAGTACTTC | CASSPQTGLSYEQYF | TRBV9 | - | TRBD1 | TRBJ2-7
TGTGCCAGCAGCCTACCCACTAGCGGGAGCCGTCCTTCCACAGATACGCAGTATTTT | CASSLPTSGSRPSTDTQYF | TRBV7-9 | - | TRBD2 | TRBJ2-3
TGCAGCGTTGCCGACTTCAACAAGGCCAAAGAGACCCAGTACTTC | CSVADFNKAKETQYF | TRBV29-1 | once | - | TRBJ2-5
TGCGCCAGCAGCCAAACGCGGACAAACACCGGGGAGCTGTTTTTT | CASSQTRTNTGELFF | TRBV4-3 | - | - | TRBJ2-2
TGTGCCAGCAGCATCCGGACTAGCGGGTATAGCACAGATACGCAGTATTTT | CASSIRTSGYSTDTQYF | TRBV7-9 | - | TRBD2 | TRBJ2-3
TGTGCCAGTAGTATAGGCGGGAGCGCCTACAATGAGCAGTTCTTC | CASSIGGSAYNEQFF | TRBV19 | - | TRBD2 | TRBJ2-1
TGTGCCAGCAGCCCGCTAAGGGGAGGCCCCGGGGAGCTGTTTTTT | CASSPLRGGPGELFF | TRBV11-3 | - | - | TRBJ2-2
TGTGCCATCAGTGAGGGAGGGGCGCGTCCCGAGCAGTACTTC | CAISEGGARPEQYF | TRBV10-3 | - | - | TRBJ2-7
TGTGCCAGCAGCTTGGAGCGGGCGTCCTACGAGCAGTACTTC | CASSLERASYEQYF | TRBV5-6 | once | - | TRBJ2-7
TGTGCCAGTAGTGACAGGGAAGAGTACAATGAGCAGTTCTTC | CASSDREEYNEQFF | TRBV19 | - | TRBD1 | TRBJ2-1
TGTGCCAGCAGCACTACAGGGTCTTATGGCTACACCTTC | CASSTTGSYGYTF | TRBV9 | - | - | TRBJ1-2
TGTGCCAGCAGGGGGACAGGGCCCTATGGCTACACCTTC | CASRGTGPYGYTF | TRBV6-1 | - | TRBD1 | TRBJ1-2
TGTGCCAGCATCCACGGGACAGGGGGCACTGAAGCTTTCTTT | CASIHGTGGTEAFF | TRBV28 | - | TRBD1 | TRBJ1-1
TGCGCCAGCAGCTTAGACAGGGGTCACTACGAGCAGTACTTC | CASSLDRGHYEQYF | TRBV5-1 | - | TRBD1 | TRBJ2-7
TGTGCCAGCAGCTTAGGGGCGTTCGGGGGGACCGGGGAGCTGTTTTTT | CASSLGAFGGTGELFF | TRBV7-6 | - | TRBD2 | TRBJ2-2
TGTGCCAGCAGTGAGACGGCGGACACTGAAGCTTTCTTT | CASSETADTEAFF | TRBV25-1 | - | - | TRBJ1-1
TGTGCCAGCAGTTTGATCTCGGGACAGGGTATGGAGGGCACCGGGGAGCTGTTTTTT | CASSLISGQGMEGTGELFF | TRBV28 | - | TRBD1 | TRBJ2-2
TGTGCCAGCAGGGAAAGCGGGAGGGCCGTCTACGAGCAGTACTTC | CASRESGRAVYEQYF | TRBV28 | - | TRBD2 | TRBJ2-7
TGTGCCTGGAGTGTAGCCCAGGGGGCTCAGCCCCAGCATTTT | CAWSVAQGAQPQHF | TRBV30 | - | TRBD1 | TRBJ1-5
TGTGCCAGCAGCCAACGGCTAGCGGTGAACACCGGGGAGCTGTTTTTT | CASSQRLAVNTGELFF | TRBV14 | - | TRBD2 | TRBJ2-2
TGTGCCAGCAGCTTATGGGTGGACAACGAGCAGTACTTC | CASSLWVDNEQYF | TRBV7-3 | - | - | TRBJ2-7
TGTGCCAGTAGTGCCCACCTACTAGCGGGAGGGGCGTCAGAGACCCAGTACTTC | CASSAHLLAGGASETQYF | TRBV19 | - | TRBD2 | TRBJ2-5
TGTGCCAGCAGCTTGGGGGAGGACTATGGCTACACCTTC | CASSLGEDYGYTF | TRBV5-6 | - | - | TRBJ1-2